The rows below give T cell receptor beta chains drawn from one sample of a study of cytomegalovirus exposure and HLA in healthy donors. Sequencing was performed with immunoSEQ multiplex PCR; in TCRdb, only in-frame clones are kept and a portion is missing. The sample has 210,000 or so clones, roughly 80% seen once. The specimen was PBMCs. Source of these receptors: a girl between 2 and 10 years old in good health and CMV-seronegative. The CDR3 runs from the conserved cysteine through the conserved F or W. The D gene is left open where the match is weak. Clone size is shown for a subset of rows, as once, few, many or a class of expanded clone.

v_gene	j_gene	abundance	d_gene	len	CDR3nt	CDR3aa
TRBV2	TRBJ2-7	.	.	12	TGTGCCAGCACCCGCCAGGGCTACGAGCAGTACTTC	CASTRQGYEQYF
TRBV4-1	TRBJ1-3	.	.	13	TGCGCCAGCAGCCACCCCCTGGAGGACACCATATATTTT	CASSHPLEDTIYF
TRBV6-5	TRBJ1-4	.	.	12	TGTGCCAGCAGCTCCCCGGGTGGGAAACTGTTTTTT	CASSSPGGKLFF
TRBV27	TRBJ2-7	.	.	18	TGTGCCAGCAGTTGGCGGGCCAATAAGCGGGCCGGGCGGTACGAGCAGTACTTC	CASSWRANKRAGRYEQYF
TRBV29-1	TRBJ2-7	few	TRBD2	12	TGCAGCGTGGGGACTAGATCCTACGAGCAGTACTTC	CSVGTRSYEQYF
TRBV30	TRBJ1-4	.	TRBD1	14	TGTGCCTGGAGTGTCGGACAGGGCGATGAAAAACTGTTTTTT	CAWSVGQGDEKLFF
TRBV27	TRBJ2-2	.	TRBD1	16	TGTGCCAGCACCGGGACAGGGGGTTTGAGGACCGGGGAGCTGTTTTTT	CASTGTGGLRTGELFF
TRBV19	TRBJ1-2	.	.	12	TGTGCCAGTAGTACGGACAGCTATGGCTACACCTTC	CASSTDSYGYTF
TRBV10-3	TRBJ2-3	.	TRBD2	17	TGTGCCATCAGTGTTTCAGCTAGCGGGACTCGCACAGATACGCAGTATTTT	CAISVSASGTRTDTQYF
TRBV5-6	TRBJ1-3	.	.	17	TGTGCCAGCAGCTTAGTCGCCGGGGGGTCCTCTGGAAACACCATATATTTT	CASSLVAGGSSGNTIYF
TRBV9	TRBJ2-7	.	.	14	TGTGCCAGCAGCCCCGGACAGGGAGGGTACGAGCAGTACTTC	CASSPGQGGYEQYF
TRBV5-4	TRBJ1-2	once	TRBD1	14	TGTGCCAGCAGCCGTGACAGGGTGAACTATGGCTACACCTTC	CASSRDRVNYGYTF
TRBV4-1	TRBJ2-3	.	.	15	TGCGCCAGCAGCCAAAGTTCAGGATTCCCAGATACGCAGTATTTT	CASSQSSGFPDTQYF
TRBV11-2	TRBJ2-7	.	TRBD1	18	TGTGCCAGCAGCTCCTACTTCTACCGGGACAGGGTGGGCTACGAGCAGTACTTC	CASSSYFYRDRVGYEQYF
TRBV19	TRBJ1-5	.	.	15	TGTGCCAGTAGTACAGTGGGGACACTCAATCAGCCCCAGCATTTT	CASSTVGTLNQPQHF
TRBV9	TRBJ2-1	few	.	13	TGTGCCAGCAGCGTAGTGTTGAAAGCGGAGCAGTTCTTC	CASSVVLKAEQFF
TRBV2	TRBJ1-5	few	TRBD1	15	TGTGCCAGCAGTGAACGGACAGGGGCTTATCAGCCCCAGCATTTT	CASSERTGAYQPQHF
TRBV5-1	TRBJ2-3	.	TRBD2	17	TGCGCCAGCAGCCCGCTTGGCGGGGGGGCCGGTAGAGATACGCAGTATTTT	CASSPLGGGAGRDTQYF
TRBV6-1	TRBJ2-1	.	.	14	TGTGCCAGCAGTGCATTGGACAAATCCAATGAGCAGTTCTTC	CASSALDKSNEQFF
TRBV19	TRBJ1-5	.	TRBD1	13	TGTGCCAGTAGTATAAGGGGGCACCAGCCCCAGCATTTT	CASSIRGHQPQHF
TRBV30	TRBJ2-7	.	.	14	TGTGCCTGGCGGGAGAGAGGTGGTTTTCGCGAGCAGTACTTC	CAWRERGGFREQYF
TRBV7-2	TRBJ1-1	once	.	13	TGTGCCAGCAGCTGGATTGGGGAGGGGGGAGCTTTCTTT	CASSWIGEGGAFF
TRBV11-2	TRBJ2-2	.	TRBD1	14	TGTGCCAGCAGGAACCCAGGGGGCACCGGGGAGCTGTTTTTT	CASRNPGGTGELFF
TRBV21-1	TRBJ2-7	few	.	14	TGTGCCAGCCCGGACAACTCCAGCTCCTACGAGCAGTACTTC	CASPDNSSSYEQYF
TRBV2	TRBJ1-1	.	.	13	TGTGCCAGCAGTCCAGGGGAGAACACTGAAGCTTTCTTT	CASSPGENTEAFF
TRBV5-1	TRBJ1-1	.	TRBD1	15	TGCGCCAGCAGCACACTACAGGGGTTGAACACTGAAGCTTTCTTT	CASSTLQGLNTEAFF
TRBV12-5	TRBJ2-4	once	.	11	TGTGCTAGTGCTGTCCAAAACATTCAGTACTTC	CASAVQNIQYF
TRBV12-5	TRBJ2-3	.	.	13	TGTGCTAGTGGTTTGGGGCACACAGATACGCAGTATTTT	CASGLGHTDTQYF
TRBV5-1	TRBJ2-5	.	TRBD2	16	TGCGCCAGCAGCTGGGAAAGCGGGAACTTTAAAGAGACCCAGTACTTC	CASSWESGNFKETQYF